These T cell receptor beta chains were read from a single sample in a study of T-cell reconstitution after alpha-beta-depleted transplantation in children. TCRdb processed the PCR reads anew with MiXCR; each CDR3 protein has one entry. This sample has about 300,000 distinct CDR3 sequences; roughly 8.2% occur once, and the top ten carry approximately 8.2%. The sample consisted of peripheral blood, taken 360 days after TCRalphabeta/CD19-depleted stem cell transplant. The receptors derive from a female patient aged 2-15 years who had a stem cell transplant for Fanconi anemia, so the T cells may come from the graft donor. The conserved cysteine and the conserved F or W are not part of the CDR3 here. The D gene is left open where the match is weak.

12	.	TRBV5-1	TRBJ2-3	ASSLLGPPDTQY
14	TRBD1	TRBV18	TRBJ1-1	ASSPFAGGMNTEAF
13	.	TRBV5-1	TRBJ1-2	ASSLVGDPLNGYT
14	TRBD2	TRBV5-1	TRBJ2-1	ASSSGLAGGLGEQF
14	.	TRBV5-1	TRBJ1-5	ASSLVGLRANQPQH
11	TRBD2	TRBV19	TRBJ2-1	ASSSGDRDEQF
12	TRBD2	TRBV29-1	TRBJ2-4	SVEGPGLQNIQY
13	.	TRBV12-3/TRBV12-4	TRBJ2-7	ASSSQGAGAYEQY
14	.	TRBV4-3	TRBJ1-3	ASSQDLTNSGNTIY
11	.	TRBV4-2	TRBJ2-1	ASSQERSSWQF
12	.	TRBV29-1	TRBJ2-3	SVVVQTLTDTQY
11	.	TRBV29-1	TRBJ2-1	RASSGGVNEQF
12	.	TRBV12-3/TRBV12-4	TRBJ1-1	ASWGDLRNTEAF
12	TRBD2	TRBV6-2/TRBV6-3	TRBJ2-7	ASSYREESNEQY
14	.	TRBV5-1	TRBJ2-7	ASRIRPGLTQYEQY
12	.	TRBV7-3	TRBJ2-2	ASSYPRVTGELF
11	.	TRBV5-1	TRBJ2-1	ASSPLLPNEQF
14	.	TRBV2	TRBJ2-7	ASSGSGPQLRYEQY
13	.	TRBV18	TRBJ1-5	ASSLGGERNQPQH
10	.	TRBV20-1	TRBJ2-7	SAVRDTYEQY
13	TRBD2	TRBV6-5	TRBJ2-7	ASSYSGEGIYEQY
14	.	TRBV5-5	TRBJ2-6	ASSLDGGSGANVLT
12	TRBD2	TRBV20-1	TRBJ2-7	SADTGTSSYEQY
17	TRBD2	TRBV11-2	TRBJ2-3	ASSPAPPGLARSTDTQY
13	TRBD1	TRBV2	TRBJ2-7	ASRNAGTGGSEQY
12	.	TRBV28	TRBJ1-2	ASRPLRDKLSYT
10	.	TRBV6-5	TRBJ2-5	AIGTYKETQY
14	.	TRBV4-2	TRBJ1-4	ASRSGQPKAHEKLF
14	.	TRBV6-2/TRBV6-3	TRBJ2-2	ASTQRTGARTGELF
14	.	TRBV24-1	TRBJ2-7	ATSDLLVRGAYEQY
11	.	TRBV18	TRBJ2-5	ASHPESQRAQY
12	.	TRBV29-1	TRBJ2-5	SVMGYRDQEIQY
14	.	TRBV27	TRBJ1-4	ASSLLFRTANEKLF
12	.	TRBV3-1	TRBJ2-3	ASSQALASDTQY
13	.	TRBV20-1	TRBJ2-1	SARDPGLIGNEQF
14	.	TRBV3-1	TRBJ1-2	ASSQEIGSASYGYT